The 22 T cell receptor beta chains listed next were all sequenced from one sample in a study of blood T cell repertoires in COVID-19. Here immunoSEQ multiplex PCR was the method, and the copy in TCRdb shows in-frame clones only, minus some. There are over 200,000 clones in the sample; more than 70% occur only once, and 0.75% to 1% lies in the top ten. Material for sequencing was peripheral blood. These receptors were taken from a woman between 35 and 50 years old who had recovered from COVID-19.

The count of this clone is one. The gene calls are TRBV4-1 and TRBJ1-5; 7 nucleotides match TRBD1. The trim removed 3 bases at V and 2 bases at J, leaving 7 bases unmatched. The germline CDR1 and CDR2 sequences are MGHRA and YSYEKL. This CDR3 comprises 16 residues. CDR3 sequence: CASSHRQGPGNQPQHF. The CDR3 region has the DNA TGCGCCAGCAGCCACAGACAGGGACCGGGCAATCAGCCCCAGCATTTT.

V is TRBV11-2 and J is TRBJ1-1, with 8 bases aligning to TRBD1. The CDR3 has 15 amino acids. The V and J ends lost 1 base and 5 bases, in that order; junction bases with no gene match: 6. Germline V lookup: CDR1 SGHAT, CDR2 FQNNGV. DNA of the CDR3: TGTGCCAGCAGCTTAGTGGGCAGGGGGCAGACTGAAGCTTTCTTT. Translating it yields CASSLVGRGQTEAFF.

The chain links TRBV5-1 to TRBJ1-6; possible D gene TRBD1, 5 bases. This CDR3 comprises 15 residues. The germline gives CDR1 SGHRS, CDR2 YFSETQ. The V and J ends lost 4 bases and 5 bases respectively, with 13 bases between them. CDR3 sequence (DNA): TGCGCCAGCAGCCCGCGGGACGGGAATAATTCACCCCTCCACTTT. Residues: CASSPRDGNNSPLHF.

J is TRBJ2-2 and V is TRBV27, with TRBD2 matching over 9 bases. From germline, CDR1 is MNHEY and CDR2 SMNVEV (reference sequence). The CDR3 extends over 14 amino acids. V shed 3 bases, J shed 6 bases, and the junction held 2 bases outside the gene matches. The CDR3 loop is CASSFGGRAGELFF. In DNA, the CDR3 is TGTGCCAGCAGTTTTGGCGGGAGGGCCGGGGAGCTGTTTTTT.

This sequence joins TRBV29-1 and TRBJ2-1; 10 nucleotides match TRBD2. This CDR3 comprises 13 residues. Germline trimming cut 4 bases from V and 9 bases from J; bases unmatched to any gene: 6. CDR1 SQVTM and CDR2 ANQGSEA come from the germline V gene. CDR3 DNA: TGCAGCGTTGCCCAACTAGCGGGATTTGAGCAGTTCTTC. Encoded protein: CSVAQLAGFEQFF.

The chain employs TRBV27 and TRBJ1-4; D not resolved. V gave up 5 bases and J gave up 6 bases, with 10 bases separating them. The germline CDR1 and CDR2 sequences are MNHEY and SMNVEV (reference sequence). This CDR3 has 13 residues. Here the CDR3 reads CASSGNSDEKLFF. As DNA, the CDR3 is TGTGCCAGCAGTGGTAACTCCGATGAAAAACTGTTTTTT.

The chain links TRBV29-1 to TRBJ1-2; weak D call: TRBD1 (6 bases). The V and J ends lost 8 bases and 5 bases respectively, with 24 bases between them. There are 15 residues in the CDR3. Germline V lookup: CDR1 SQVTM, CDR2 ANQGSEA. The CDR3 DNA reads TGCAGCCCCCTTCCCCCAACGGGACACCCGTATGGCTACACCTTC. This gives the protein CSPLPPTGHPYGYTF.

A single count supports this clone. V usage is TRBV6-5 and J usage is TRBJ2-3; TRBD2 matches 14 bases. V shed 7 bases, J shed 4 bases, and the junction held 4 bases outside the gene matches. Germline assignment: CDR1 MNHEY and CDR2 SVGAGI. The CDR3 spans 15 residues. The CDR3 spells CASTPGLAGADTQYF. The CDR3 DNA reads TGTGCCAGCACCCCGGGACTAGCGGGAGCAGATACGCAGTATTTT.

In its sample, this clone was seen once. This rearrangement joins TRBV3-1 (or the pseudogene TRBV3-2) to TRBJ1-2; 8 bases are a match to TRBD1. The length of the CDR3 is 17 residues. The germline V gene has CDR1 LGHDT and CDR2 YNNKEL (reference sequence). After removal of 3 bases from V and 3 bases from J, the junction contained 12 bases not matched to a gene. In DNA form, the CDR3 reads TGTGCCAGCAGCCACGCCAGAAGAAGACAGGGGCACTATGGCTACACCTTC. Translated, it gives CASSHARRRQGHYGYTF.

This clone was observed a single time. This chain links TRBV7-2 with TRBJ2-1; TRBD2 agrees at 9 bases. J gave up 1 base and V 5 bases, and 3 bases lay outside the gene matches. This CDR3 spans 15 amino acids. CDR1 SGHTA and CDR2 FQGNSA come from the germline V gene. For the CDR3, the DNA is TGTGCCAGCAGCGCCGGACTAGCGTCCTACAATGAGCAGTTCTTC. It translates to CASSAGLASYNEQFF.

The chain employs TRBV30 and TRBJ1-2, with D hard to call. The CDR3 runs to 13 residues. CDR1 is GTSNPN, CDR2 SVGIG, per germline (reference sequence). Trimming took off 5 bases at V and 7 bases at J, with 17 bases between the two ends. CDR3 sequence reads: CAWRYTWAGGYTF. In DNA, the CDR3 is TGTGCCTGGCGCTACACGTGGGCGGGTGGCTACACCTTC.

The chain is built from TRBV23-1 and TRBJ2-7; 8 nucleotides align to TRBD2. TRBV23-1 is annotated as an ORF whose role is uncertain. Germline trimming cut 6 bases from V and 3 bases from J; bases unmatched to any gene: 16. The CDR3 has 17 amino acids. The CDR3 loop reads CASRPRGTGGVGYEQYF. The CDR3 coding sequence is TGCGCCAGCAGGCCCCGGGGGACGGGGGGGGTCGGCTACGAGCAGTACTTC.

The gene calls are TRBV21-1 and TRBJ2-7; TRBD2, the D gene given by the table, was not confirmed from the DNA. TRBV21-1 is classified as a pseudogene. The CDR3 contains 16 residues. CDR3 region: CASIYPGGGSSYEQYV. CDR3 DNA: TGTGCCAGCATCTACCCCGGGGGGGGTAGCTCCTACGAGCAGTACGTC.

V and J are TRBV29-1 and TRBJ1-5, with 8 bases matching TRBD1. Germline V gives CDR1 SQVTM, CDR2 ANQGSEA. This CDR3 region has 14 residues. Trimming took 4 bases from V and 4 from J; bases not matched to a gene: 6. The CDR3 here is CSVVVGQGNQPQHF. The CDR3 DNA reads TGCAGCGTTGTTGTTGGACAGGGAAATCAGCCCCAGCATTTT. Together with reference TRBV29-1 and TRBJ1-5, the CDR3 gives the full variable domain: SAVISQKPSRDICQRGTSLTIQCQVDSQVTMMFWYRQQPGQSLTLIATANQGSEATYESGFVIDKFPISRPNLTFSTLTVSNMSPEDSSIYLCSVVVGQGNQPQHFGDGTRLSIL.

The CDR3 loop is CASSSLADTGELFF. The CDR3, as DNA: TGTGCCAGTAGTAGCTTGGCCGACACCGGGGAGCTGTTTTTT. The genes are TRBV19 and TRBJ2-2, with no clear D. This CDR3 contains 14 residues. Per germline, CDR1 LNHDA and CDR2 SQIVND (reference sequence). The ends were cut back, 4 bases at V and 3 bases at J, with 9 bases in the middle. The entire variable domain, with the rest obtained from reference TRBV19 and TRBJ2-2, is as follows: DGGITQSPKYLFRKEGQNVTLSCEQNLNHDAMYWYRQDPGQGLRLIYYSQIVNDFQKGDIAEGYSVSREKKESFPLTVTSAQKNPTAFYLCASSSLADTGELFFGEGSRLTVL.

This clone was observed a single time. The V and J genes are TRBV7-9 and TRBJ1-4; unclear D gene. With 5 bases removed from V and 8 bases from J, the gap between germline ends came to 15 bases. The germline V gene has CDR1 SEHNR and CDR2 FQNEAQ (reference sequence). CDR3 length equals 14 residues. CDR3 nucleotides: TGTGCCAGCAGCCTCGGGTGGGTCGGGGAAAAACTGTTTTTT. Its protein product is CASSLGWVGEKLFF.

J is TRBJ2-1 and V is TRBV27; tentative D call: TRBD2 (6 bases). There are 14 residues in the CDR3. Trimming shortened V by 5 bases and J by 7 bases, and 15 bases separated the two germline ends. Germline V gene sequence: CDR1 MNHEY, CDR2 SMNVEV (reference sequence). The CDR3 DNA follows: TGTGCCAGCAGTACCACGACTAGGGAAAATGAGCAGTTCTTC. It is translated as CASSTTTRENEQFF.

This rearrangement joins TRBV24-1 to TRBJ2-1; 11 positions agree with TRBD2. The CDR3 extends over 16 amino acids. Per the germline V gene, CDR1 is KGHDR and CDR2 is SFDVKD. V shed 4 bases and J 5 bases; nucleotides not matched to a gene: 6. DNA of the CDR3: TGTGCCACCAGTGACCCCGGGACTAGCGGCCACAATGAGCAGTTCTTC. It yields the protein CATSDPGTSGHNEQFF.

The rearrangement uses TRBV5-4 and TRBJ1-5; maybe TRBD1 (6 bases). This CDR3 has 14 amino acids. The germline V and J ends were trimmed by 4 bases and 5 bases, with 13 bases remaining between them. The germline CDR1 and CDR2 sequences are SGHNT and YYREEE (reference sequence). The CDR3 here is CASSPRPGDQPQHF. Here the CDR3 DNA reads TGTGCCAGCAGCCCCCGCCCAGGGGATCAGCCCCAGCATTTT.

The chain links TRBV5-1 to TRBJ1-2; 8 nucleotides agree with TRBD1. The CDR3 has 15 residues. J lost 5 bases, V lost 1 base, and 7 bases had no gene match. CDR1 is SGHRS, CDR2 YFSETQ, per germline. Here the CDR3 reads CASSLQPGQAYGYTF. For the CDR3, the DNA is TGCGCCAGCAGCTTGCAACCGGGACAGGCATATGGCTACACCTTC.

The chain combines TRBV11-2 with TRBJ1-4; maybe TRBD1 (5 bases). V was cut by 5 bases and J by 7 bases, with 17 bases left in between. CDR1 and CDR2 (germline): SGHAT, FQNNGV. The CDR3 loop spans 15 amino acids. The DNA of the CDR3 is TGTGCCAGCAGCCCCCCCCGGGCGGGGGTTGAAAAACTGTTTTTT. It yields the protein CASSPPRAGVEKLFF.

The chain uses TRBV19 and TRBJ1-1; 8 nucleotides line up with TRBD1. The CDR3 is made up of 16 amino acids. Trimming took 11 bases from V and 3 from J; bases not matched to a gene: 17. Germline assignment: CDR1 LNHDA and CDR2 SQIVND (reference sequence). Here the CDR3 reads CAVKRSAGGADTEAFF. The CDR3 DNA reads TGTGCCGTAAAGAGGTCGGCAGGGGGCGCGGACACTGAAGCTTTCTTT.